One sample yielded the 26 T cell receptor beta chains listed below, sequenced in a study of blood T cell repertoires in COVID-19. Data came from immunoSEQ multiplex PCR; TCRdb stores just in-frame clones and leaves some out. Among 80,000 to 100,000 clones listed, roughly 90% were seen once. The sample comprised peripheral blood. The receptors here all came from a human donor with active COVID-19. The donor label of this sample is uncertain.

The chain recombines TRBV6-6 with TRBJ1-5; D call uncertain. Between the trimmed V and J ends, which lost 6 bases and 5 bases, there was a span of 17 bases. This CDR3 comprises 15 residues. The germline gives CDR1 MNHNY, CDR2 SVGAGI (reference sequence). The CDR3 is CASRGIGVVDQPQHF. CDR3 bases: TGTGCCAGCAGGGGGATCGGGGTGGTGGATCAGCCCCAGCATTTT.

The V call is TRBV7-9, the J call TRBJ1-1; 9 bases are a match to TRBD1. This CDR3 is 15 amino acids long. With 5 bases clipped from V and 6 bases from J, the junction kept 10 bases outside the gene matches. Germline CDR1 and CDR2: SEHNR and FQNEAQ (reference sequence). CDR3 loop: CASSRGTGRRPEAFF. The CDR3 nucleotides are TGTGCCAGCAGCCGAGGGACAGGGAGGAGGCCTGAAGCTTTCTTT.

The rearrangement links TRBV7-9 to TRBJ1-2; D is unclear. Germline CDR1 is SEHNR and CDR2 is FQNEAQ (reference sequence). CDR3 length: 14 residues. V shed 1 base and J shed 4 bases, with 10 bases lying between them. The chain's CDR3 is CASSLETAAYGYTF. DNA for the CDR3: TGTGCCAGCAGCTTAGAAACAGCTGCCTATGGCTACACCTTC.

The chain joins TRBV19 to TRBJ1-6; 10 bases are shared with TRBD1. The CDR3 contains 20 residues. The germline V gene has CDR1 LNHDA and CDR2 SQIVND (reference sequence). The V and J ends lost 6 bases and 0 bases, in that order; junction bases with no gene match: 14. This chain's CDR3 is CASSWATGGRISSYNSPLHF. The CDR3 coding sequence is TGTGCCAGTAGCTGGGCGACAGGGGGCCGAATCAGCTCCTATAATTCACCCCTCCACTTT.

This chain uses TRBV4-3 with TRBJ2-3; D is unclear. Trimming left V 0 bases short and J 2 bases short, with 6 bases between. CDR1 LGHNA and CDR2 YSLEER come from the germline V gene. The CDR3 loop spans 14 amino acids. The chain's CDR3 is CASSQDPFTDTQYF. CDR3 DNA: TGCGCCAGCAGCCAAGACCCTTTCACAGATACGCAGTATTTT.

This clone has a single count. The chain recombines TRBV7-2 with TRBJ2-4, with 7 bases identical to TRBD1. With 0 bases clipped from V and 6 bases from J, the junction kept 5 bases outside the gene matches. This CDR3 comprises 15 residues. Per the germline V gene, CDR1 is SGHTA and CDR2 is FQGNSA. CDR3 region: CASSLALGQLNIQYF. The CDR3 DNA reads as TGTGCCAGCAGCTTAGCGCTGGGACAGCTAAACATTCAGTACTTC.

This chain joins TRBV28 and TRBJ2-3, with 8 positions matching TRBD2. V dropped 7 bases and J dropped 4; count of bases not matched to a gene: 7. Per the germline V gene, CDR1 is MDHEN and CDR2 is SYDVKM. This CDR3 spans 14 amino acids. Written as DNA, the CDR3 is TGTGCCAGCAAGTCCGGGGGGGCCGCAGATACGCAGTATTTT. Translating gives CASKSGGAADTQYF.

In this sample, this clone turned up once. The V and J genes are TRBV4-3 and TRBJ2-5; possibly TRBD2 for D (5 bases). The germline V and J ends were trimmed by 3 bases and 5 bases, with 16 bases remaining between them. The CDR3 runs to 15 residues. Looked up from germline, CDR1 is LGHNA and CDR2 is YSLEER. Here the CDR3 reads CASSHELGSAETQYF. CDR3 in DNA: TGCGCCAGCAGCCATGAATTAGGGAGTGCGGAGACCCAGTACTTC.

The rearrangement uses TRBV6-2 or TRBV6-3 and TRBJ2-4; D call uncertain. The length of the CDR3 is 14 residues. Germline V CDR1 and CDR2: MNHEY, SVGEGT. V lost 4 bases, J lost 0 bases, and 7 bases lay in between. CDR3 sequence reads: CASSFLGAKNIQYF. The CDR3 DNA is TGTGCCAGCAGTTTCCTAGGAGCCAAAAACATTCAGTACTTC.

This chain joins TRBV27 and TRBJ2-3; TRBD2 aligns across 13 bases. Trimming took 6 bases from V and 4 from J; bases not matched to a gene: 10. The CDR3 length is 17 residues. The germline V gene encodes CDR1 MNHEY and CDR2 SMNVEV (reference sequence). The CDR3 DNA reads as TGTGCCAGCAGGCCTGTAGGACTAGCGGGGGCTCCAGATACGCAGTATTTT. Translating gives CASRPVGLAGAPDTQYF.

This clone has only a few counts. The rearrangement uses TRBV7-2 and TRBJ1-2; 9 nucleotides match TRBD1. The CDR3 has 15 residues. Per the germline V gene, CDR1 is SGHTA and CDR2 is FQGNSA. J was trimmed by 7 bases and V by 6 bases; bases with no gene match: 12. The CDR3: CASRPITGGVSGYTF. The DNA of the CDR3 is TGTGCCAGCAGACCCATTACAGGGGGCGTTAGTGGCTACACCTTC.

The genes are TRBV27 and TRBJ1-1; D is possibly TRBD1 (6 bases). This CDR3 has 14 amino acids. The germline V gene encodes CDR1 MNHEY and CDR2 SMNVEV (reference sequence). V was shortened by 6 bases and J by 2 bases, with 13 bases between the two germline ends. The CDR3 coding sequence is TGTGCCAGCAGAAAACACAGGGAAAACACTGAAGCTTTCTTT. Encoded protein: CASRKHRENTEAFF.

For the CDR3, the DNA is TGCGCCAGCAGCTTGGGAGTTACAGGGATCTATGGCTACACCTTC. This codes for CASSLGVTGIYGYTF. The chain links TRBV5-1 to TRBJ1-2; possible D gene TRBD1, 6 bases. The CDR3 is 15 residues long. Trimming removed 0 bases at V and 4 bases at J, with 13 bases between. Germline V lookup: CDR1 SGHRS, CDR2 YFSETQ. Using reference TRBV5-1 and TRBJ1-2 for the parts outside the CDR3, the full variable domain is KAGVTQTPRYLIKTRGQQVTLSCSPISGHRSVSWYQQTPGQGLQFLFEYFSETQRNKGNFPGRFSGRQFSNSRSEMNVSTLELGDSALYLCASSLGVTGIYGYTFGSGTRLTVV.

The chain links TRBV19 to TRBJ2-2, with 9 bases identical to TRBD1. After removal of 6 bases from V and 6 bases from J, the junction contained 5 bases not matched to a gene. CDR1 is LNHDA, CDR2 SQIVND, per germline (reference sequence). The CDR3 spans 14 residues. The CDR3 spells CASSQGTGSGELFF. The CDR3 region has the DNA TGTGCCAGTAGCCAAGGGACAGGGTCCGGGGAGCTGTTTTTT.

In this sample, this clone turned up a few times. CDR3 protein: CASTRDRGNQPQHF. In DNA, the CDR3 is TGTGCCAGTACCAGGGACAGGGGGAATCAGCCCCAGCATTTT. V is TRBV19 and J is TRBJ1-5; 11 bases are a match to TRBD1. Germline trimming cut 7 bases from V and 4 bases from J; bases unmatched to any gene: 3. Germline V gives CDR1 LNHDA, CDR2 SQIVND (reference sequence). CDR3 length: 14 residues. The full variable domain, rest sourced from reference TRBV19 and TRBJ1-5, is DGGITQSPKYLFRKEGQNVTLSCEQNLNHDAMYWYRQDPGQGLRLIYYSQIVNDFQKGDIAEGYSVSREKKESFPLTVTSAQKNPTAFYLCASTRDRGNQPQHFGDGTRLSIL.

This clone was detected once. The chain has TRBV7-9 and TRBJ2-1, with D possibly TRBD2 on 5 matching bases. This CDR3 has 16 amino acids. Germline CDR1 is SEHNR and CDR2 is FQNEAQ (reference sequence). The V end lost 5 bases, the J end lost 2 bases, and 16 bases lay between the germline ends. CDR3 protein: CASSPTRSRAYNEQFF. For the CDR3, the DNA is TGTGCCAGCAGCCCGACTCGGTCGCGGGCCTACAATGAGCAGTTCTTC.

CDR3 nucleotides: TGTGCCTGGAGCCAACAATCACCGGGACAGGGCCCAACCGGGGAGCTGTTTTTT. This codes for CAWSQQSPGQGPTGELFF. This chain joins TRBV30 and TRBJ2-2; TRBD1 matches at 9 bases. V shed 3 bases, J shed 5 bases, and the junction held 16 bases outside the gene matches. CDR1 GTSNPN and CDR2 SVGIG come from the germline V gene (reference sequence). CDR3 size: 18 residues.

The rearrangement uses TRBV2 and TRBJ1-1, with 8 bases identical to TRBD1. Germline CDR1 is SNHLY and CDR2 is FYNNEI. The CDR3 has 16 amino acids. Unmatched junction bases numbered 9, after V lost 5 bases and J lost 1 base. This CDR3 reads CASSMRQGRGNTEAFF. CDR3 nucleotide sequence: TGTGCCAGCAGTATGCGACAGGGGAGGGGGAACACTGAAGCTTTCTTT.

The chain recombines TRBV11-2 with TRBJ2-7; 8 nucleotides align to TRBD1. The trim removed 5 bases at V and 2 bases at J, leaving 5 bases unmatched. The V gene's germline CDR1 is SGHAT and CDR2 FQNNGV. The CDR3 has 14 residues. The CDR3 DNA is TGTGCCAGCAGCGACAGACAGGGGACCTACGAGCAGTACTTC. Translation: CASSDRQGTYEQYF.

This clone was counted only a few times. This sequence joins TRBV7-9 and TRBJ1-6, with D uncertain. The CDR3 is 14 amino acids. The V and J ends lost 4 bases and 13 bases respectively, with 17 bases between them. Germline lookup yields CDR1 SEHNR and CDR2 FQNEAQ (reference sequence). The CDR3 DNA is TGTGCCAGCAGCTCAGAGACGGCCTGGGCGCCCCTCCACTTT. It codes for CASSSETAWAPLHF. Drawing the rest from reference TRBV7-9 and TRBJ1-6, the complete variable domain is DTGVSQNPRHKITKRGQNVTFRCDPISEHNRLYWYRQTLGQGPEFLTYFQNEAQLEKSRLLSDRFSAERPKGSFSTLEIQRTEQGDSAMYLCASSSETAWAPLHFGNGTRLTVT.

The CDR3 region has the DNA TGTGCCACCAGCAGGGAGAACACTGAAGCTTTCTTT. Residues: CATSRENTEAFF. The V call is TRBV12-3 or TRBV12-4, the J call TRBJ1-1, with a tentative D call TRBD1 (5 bases). The CDR3 length is 12 residues. Between the trimmed V and J ends, which lost 10 bases and 1 base, there was a span of 10 bases.

The chain has TRBV2 and TRBJ1-6; 8 bases line up with TRBD1. Germline V gives CDR1 SNHLY, CDR2 FYNNEI. The CDR3 sequence is 14 residues long. Trimming cost V 7 bases and J 9 bases; bases outside gene matches: 8. CDR3 nucleotides: TGTGCCAGCACCCGGACAGGGTTCGCTTCACCCCTCCACTTT. It yields the protein CASTRTGFASPLHF. Full variable domain (missing parts from reference TRBV2 and TRBJ1-6): EPEVTQTPSHQVTQMGQEVILRCVPISNHLYFYWYRQILGQKVEFLVSFYNNEISEKSEIFDDQFSVERPDGSNFTLKIRSTKLEDSAMYFCASTRTGFASPLHFGNGTRLTVT.

The chain combines TRBV2 with TRBJ2-5, with D possibly matching TRBD2 (5 bases). V lost 2 bases, J lost 5 bases, and 9 bases lay in between. Germline values: CDR1 SNHLY, CDR2 FYNNEI. CDR3 size: 13 residues. CDR3 sequence (DNA): TGTGCCAGCAGTGAACGAGGGCTGGAGACCCAGTACTTC. Protein: CASSERGLETQYF.

J is TRBJ2-2 and V is TRBV19; TRBD2 might be the D (5 bases). V lost 1 base and J 1 base, leaving 16 bases between the germline ends. The germline gives CDR1 LNHDA, CDR2 SQIVND (reference sequence). This CDR3 spans 18 amino acids. The CDR3 protein is CASSIVLRRALNTGELFF. The CDR3 bases are TGTGCCAGTAGTATAGTTTTGCGGCGGGCGCTGAACACCGGGGAGCTGTTTTTT. Full variable domain (remainder filled in from reference TRBV19 and TRBJ2-2): DGGITQSPKYLFRKEGQNVTLSCEQNLNHDAMYWYRQDPGQGLRLIYYSQIVNDFQKGDIAEGYSVSREKKESFPLTVTSAQKNPTAFYLCASSIVLRRALNTGELFFGEGSRLTVL.

V and J are TRBV5-4 and TRBJ2-3, with a possible D match to TRBD2 (5 bases). Deletions cut 2 bases from V and 6 bases from J, with 13 bases between. The CDR3 is 14 amino acids. From germline, CDR1 is SGHNT and CDR2 YYREEE (reference sequence). CDR3 loop: CASSFRGVGDTQYF. The DNA of the CDR3 is TGTGCCAGCAGCTTTCGGGGTGTAGGGGATACGCAGTATTTT.

The V and J genes are TRBV5-1 and TRBJ2-2; D not certain. This CDR3 region has 13 residues. V lost 1 base to trimming and J lost 5 bases, with 6 bases between them. CDR1 SGHRS and CDR2 YFSETQ come from the germline V gene. CDR3 residues: CASSLISTGELFF. In nucleotides, the CDR3 is TGCGCCAGCAGCTTGATCTCGACCGGGGAGCTGTTTTTT.